The 5 T cell receptor beta chains below all came from one sample that was sequenced in a study of PD-L1 blockade in urothelial cancer. The repertoire was sequenced with immunoSEQ multiplex PCR; TCRdb's copy has only in-frame clones and lacks some. The sample holds about 130,000 clones; roughly 83% are singletons and the top ten take 3.2%. The time point here: pretreatment peripheral blood. The material was PBMCs, obtained around atezolizumab (anti-PD-L1) treatment. The receptor set was obtained from a man aged 45-65 years with urothelial cancer.

The CDR3 protein is CASSAFGTSGTRGYEQYF. CDR3 nucleotides: TGTGCCAGCAGCGCGTTCGGGACTAGCGGGACGAGGGGCTACGAGCAGTACTTC. The chain joins TRBV9 to TRBJ2-7; 13 positions agree with TRBD2. This CDR3 has 18 residues. CDR1 and CDR2 from the germline V gene are SGDLS and YYNGEE. The trim removed 3 bases at V and 3 bases at J, leaving 12 bases unmatched.

This CDR3 reads CASSIGPGRSTEAFF. DNA of the CDR3: TGTGCCAGTAGTATAGGCCCAGGGAGGTCGACTGAAGCTTTCTTT. The chain links TRBV19 to TRBJ1-1; possibly TRBD1 for D (5 bases). CDR3 size: 15 residues. The V and J ends lost 1 base and 5 bases respectively, with 14 bases between them. Germline V lookup: CDR1 LNHDA, CDR2 SQIVND (reference sequence).

The chain uses TRBV2 and TRBJ1-4, with TRBD1 identical over 7 bases. CDR1 is SNHLY, CDR2 FYNNEI, per germline. The trim removed 2 bases at V and 0 bases at J, leaving 0 bases unmatched. This CDR3 comprises 15 residues. Written as DNA, the CDR3 is TGTGCCAGCAGTGAACAGGGGGCAACTAATGAAAAACTGTTTTTT. It encodes CASSEQGATNEKLFF. Based on the CDR3 plus reference TRBV2 and TRBJ1-4, the full variable domain is EPEVTQTPSHQVTQMGQEVILRCVPISNHLYFYWYRQILGQKVEFLVSFYNNEISEKSEIFDDQFSVERPDGSNFTLKIRSTKLEDSAMYFCASSEQGATNEKLFFGSGTQLSVL.

V is TRBV19 and J is TRBJ2-1; the D is unclear. Germline V gene data show CDR1 as LNHDA and CDR2 as SQIVND (reference sequence). This CDR3 spans 11 amino acids. V was trimmed by 5 bases and J by 8 bases, leaving 7 bases between them. DNA for the CDR3: TGTGCCAGTAGTCGTCGTGATGAGCAGTTCTTC. Residues: CASSRRDEQFF.

The chain links TRBV7-7 to TRBJ1-1, with a possible D match to TRBD1 (6 bases). CDR1 is SSHAT and CDR2 is FNYEAQ in the germline V gene (reference sequence). The CDR3 covers 13 residues. The CDR3, as DNA: TGTGCTATTTTCGACCGAATGTCCAGGGGAGCTTTCTTT. Its translation is CAIFDRMSRGAFF.